This T cell receptor beta chain was identified in a study of blood T cells in healthy people across ages. Sample-barcoded 5' priming and a J-beta primer mix drove a second PCR of about 7 to 12 cycles. Samples each returned at least 3 million CDR3-containing paired-end reads. TCRdb recomputed calls from the 5' RACE reads with MiXCR, one row per CDR3 protein. The sample records some 1.4 million distinct CDR3 sequences, 42% being singletons. Each sample yielded at least 6 million isolated PBMCs. The CDR3 has 15 amino acids. Germline loops: CDR1 MNHNS, CDR2 SASEGT. Trimming cost V 2 bases and J 4 bases; bases outside gene matches: 8.

The rearrangement uses TRBV6-1 and TRBJ2-7, with TRBD1 matching over 7 bases. This receptor was taken from a woman aged 18 to 35 in good health. The sample comprised blood. CDR3 bases: TGTGCCAGCAGTGAAAACAGGGGAATGGAATACGAGCAGTACTTC. It translates to CASSENRGMEYEQYF.